This TCR beta chain was sequenced for a study of shared clonotypes between healthy human individuals. Profiled with immunoSEQ multiplex PCR; TCRdb holds only in-frame clones, not every one. The sample consists of 2,500,000 or so clones, more than 90% of them appearing once. V dropped 3 bases and J dropped 13 bases, with 13 bases sitting between them. The length of the CDR3 is 13 residues. CDR1 is ENHRY and CDR2 is SYGVKD in the germline V gene. The gene calls are TRBV10-3 and TRBJ1-6; D perhaps matches TRBD1 (5 bases). Material for sequencing was naive CD4+ T cells sorted from blood. Subset denoted: CD45RA+ positively selected. The clonotype originates from a man aged 18 to 35 in good health. The CDR3 reads CAISEDFRAPLHF. The CDR3 DNA reads TGTGCCATCAGTGAAGATTTCAGGGCGCCCCTCCACTTT.